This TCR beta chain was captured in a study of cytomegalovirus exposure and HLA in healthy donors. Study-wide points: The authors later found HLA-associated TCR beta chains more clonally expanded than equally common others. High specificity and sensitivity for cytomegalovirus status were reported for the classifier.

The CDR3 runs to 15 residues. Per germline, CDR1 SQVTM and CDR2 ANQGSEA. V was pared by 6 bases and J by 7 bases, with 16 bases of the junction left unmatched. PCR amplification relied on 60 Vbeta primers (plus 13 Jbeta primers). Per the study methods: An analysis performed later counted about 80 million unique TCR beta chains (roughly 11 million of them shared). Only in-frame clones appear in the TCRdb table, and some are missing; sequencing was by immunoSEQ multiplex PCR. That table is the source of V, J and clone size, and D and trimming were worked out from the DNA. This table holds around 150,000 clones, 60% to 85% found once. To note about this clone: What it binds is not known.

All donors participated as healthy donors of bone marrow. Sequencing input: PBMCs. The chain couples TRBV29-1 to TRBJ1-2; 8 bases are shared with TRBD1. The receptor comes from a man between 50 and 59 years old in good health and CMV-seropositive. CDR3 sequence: CSVGSFQTGDGGYTF. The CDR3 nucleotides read TGCAGCGTCGGGTCCTTCCAGACAGGGGATGGTGGCTACACCTTC.